The rows below give T cell receptor beta chains drawn from one sample of a study of T-cell memory formation after mild COVID-19. TCRdb analysed the 5' RACE reads with MiXCR anew, one entry per CDR3 protein. This table holds 250,000 to 300,000 distinct CDR3 sequences, about 16% found once. The specimen sequenced was PBMCs or a T cell subset sorted from them (not recorded which). These receptors came from a young man who had mild COVID-19 (a few samples of this study predate the infection). Cell type and time point are not known. CDR3s leave out the opening cysteine and the closing phenylalanine or tryptophan. D genes are given only for firm matches.

V	J	D	CDR3
TRBV4-3	TRBJ2-7	TRBD2	ASSQNPLAGAYEQY
TRBV2	TRBJ2-2	TRBD1	ASRAGTGGATGELF
TRBV4-3	TRBJ2-2	-	ASSPGTTNTGELF
TRBV6-5	TRBJ2-5	-	ASRLHSGAETQY
TRBV10-2	TRBJ1-2	-	ASSLRADLYGYT
TRBV5-1	TRBJ2-7	TRBD2	ASSPSGSGKY
TRBV4-3	TRBJ1-2	-	ASSRTVGTHAYYGYT
TRBV29-1	TRBJ2-7	-	SVAGGMYEQY
TRBV30	TRBJ1-5	-	AASGGANQPQH
TRBV11-1	TRBJ2-3	TRBD1	ASSRDRGNTQY
TRBV5-1	TRBJ1-1	-	ASSLWEGLNTEAF
TRBV9	TRBJ2-5	-	ASSVGPGAGFQETQY
TRBV4-1	TRBJ2-2	-	ASSQGGAPIGELF
TRBV7-8	TRBJ2-7	-	ASSGRLVVEQY
TRBV7-9	TRBJ2-1	-	ASSLGLTYEQF
TRBV7-2	TRBJ1-1	-	ASSLYEGVGAF
TRBV12-3/TRBV12-4	TRBJ2-2	-	ASSFGGQSPNTGELF
TRBV7-2	TRBJ1-5	TRBD1	ASSPRTGNQPQH
TRBV7-9	TRBJ2-1	-	ASSTTKNEQF
TRBV4-1	TRBJ1-6	-	ASSESPRRGLNSPLH
TRBV7-9	TRBJ2-5	-	ATRTEQETQY
TRBV20-1	TRBJ2-3	TRBD1	SALDPQQGSDTQY
TRBV28	TRBJ2-1	TRBD1	ASEDRGRGTYNEQF
TRBV11-2	TRBJ2-3	TRBD2	ASSLYSGGERDTQY
TRBV4-1	TRBJ2-1	-	ASSQTGRYNEQF
TRBV4-2	TRBJ2-2	-	ASSQSSGQNTGELF
TRBV7-2	TRBJ2-3	-	ASSSHTDTQY